A single sample is the source of the 13 T cell receptor beta chains below, sequenced in a study of T cell repertoires in cytomegalovirus infection. TCRdb re-analysed the reads in MiXCR, keeping a single row per CDR3 protein. The sample includes under 300,000 distinct CDR3 sequences, approximately 15% of them seen just once. The specimen sequenced was CD8+ T cells from PBMCs. The receptors were gathered from a human donor in good health (CMV status not recorded). Some clones in this sample may be carry-over from other donors' samples.

In this sample, this clonotype turned up many times. This rearrangement joins TRBV7-2 to TRBJ2-5; TRBD2 agrees at 8 bases. The CDR3 runs 15 residues. Germline CDR1 is SGHTA and CDR2 is FQGNSA. The trim removed 6 bases at V and 1 base at J, leaving 7 bases unmatched. CDR3 DNA sequence: TGTGCCAGCAGTCCAACGGGGGGGATCCAAGAGACCCAGTACTTC. Encoded protein: CASSPTGGIQETQYF. The whole variable domain, filled in from reference TRBV7-2 and TRBJ2-5, reads GAGVSQSPSNKVTEKGKDVELRCDPISGHTALYWYRQSLGQGLEFLIYFQGNSAPDKSGLPSDRFSAERTGGSVSTLTIQRTQQEDSAVYLCASSPTGGIQETQYFGPGTRLLVL.

V is TRBV6-1 and J is TRBJ2-2; D call uncertain. From germline, CDR1 is MNHNS and CDR2 SASEGT. This CDR3 spans 11 amino acids. V shed 7 bases and J shed 9 bases, with 9 bases lying between them. For the CDR3, the DNA is TGTGCCAGCACCTTAGGAAGGGAGCTGTTTTTT. Its protein is CASTLGRELFF.

As regards this clonotype: A read error may produce the germline difference seen at one junction end. The rearrangement joins TRBV7-6 to TRBJ2-7; D is possibly TRBD2 (5 bases). The CDR3 has 11 residues. Germline V gene data show CDR1 as SGHVS and CDR2 as FNYEAQ. This CDR3 is CVSGDTYEQYF. The CDR3 DNA reads TGTGTCAGCGGTGATACCTACGAGCAGTACTTC.

The table lists this clonotype with many counts. CDR3 in DNA: TGTGCCAGCAGATTGGGACAGGGGACTGATCGTCCGTATGGCTACACCTTC. Protein: CASRLGQGTDRPYGYTF. The chain employs TRBV6-6 and TRBJ1-2, with TRBD1 matching 10 bases. J gave up 5 bases and V 6 bases, and 15 bases lay outside the gene matches. The CDR3 consists of 17 residues. Looked up from germline, CDR1 is MNHNY and CDR2 is SVGAGI (reference sequence).

The chain uses TRBV19 and TRBJ2-1; 8 nucleotides match TRBD2. The germline V gene has CDR1 LNHDA and CDR2 SQIVND (reference sequence). V lost 5 bases and J lost 7; bases outside the gene matches: 7. CDR3 length equals 14 residues. DNA for the CDR3: TGTGCCAGTAGTGAAATAGCGGGAAGAAATGAGCAGTTCTTC. The encoded protein is CASSEIAGRNEQFF.

The rearrangement joins TRBV7-9 to TRBJ2-7, with 12 bases identical to TRBD2. The junction had 9 bases not matched to a gene; V was cut back by 5 bases and J by 4 bases. CDR3 length: 16 residues. In germline, CDR1 is SEHNR, CDR2 FQNEAQ (reference sequence). CDR3 nucleotide sequence: TGTGCCAGCAGCCCCACTAGCGGGGGGAACCTTTACGAGCAGTACTTC. Translating it yields CASSPTSGGNLYEQYF.

This clonotype was observed many times. This rearrangement joins TRBV7-6 to TRBJ1-1; D is uncertain. The V end was cut by 1 base, the J end by 4 bases, with 16 bases between. The CDR3 spans 16 residues. Germline V lookup: CDR1 SGHVS, CDR2 FNYEAQ. CDR3 DNA: TGTGCCAGCAGCTTAGACGTCGGCTTCCAGGCCACTGAAGCTTTCTTT. Protein sequence: CASSLDVGFQATEAFF.

There are many counts of this clonotype. The rearrangement uses TRBV19 and TRBJ1-6; a weak D match, TRBD1 (6 bases). Trimming took 10 bases from V and 9 from J, leaving 19 bases between them. The CDR3 has 14 residues. Germline CDR1 LNHDA, CDR2 SQIVND (reference sequence). The CDR3 protein is CATKPSGAGSPLHF. CDR3 nucleotides: TGTGCCACGAAGCCCTCAGGGGCAGGTTCACCCCTCCACTTT. Combining the CDR3 with reference TRBV19 and TRBJ1-6 gives the whole variable domain DGGITQSPKYLFRKEGQNVTLSCEQNLNHDAMYWYRQDPGQGLRLIYYSQIVNDFQKGDIAEGYSVSREKKESFPLTVTSAQKNPTAFYLCATKPSGAGSPLHFGNGTRLTVT.

The sample holds a few counts of this clonotype. V gene TRBV20-1 combines with J gene TRBJ1-1; D uncertain. The V gene lost 0 bases and the J gene lost 10 bases, with 9 bases spanning the gap. Per germline, CDR1 DFQATT and CDR2 SNEGSKA (reference sequence). The CDR3 runs 11 residues. In nucleotides, the CDR3 is TGCAGTGCTAGAGATGGGTTGGCAGCTTTCTTT. Translated: CSARDGLAAFF.

For this clonotype: A read error may explain this, as a much larger clone is one base away. The rearrangement joins TRBV28 to TRBJ2-7, with 7 bases matching TRBD1. This CDR3 is 17 amino acids long. Germline V lookup: CDR1 MDHEN, CDR2 SYDVKM. As DNA, the CDR3 is TGTGCCGGCAGCAACCCTGGGCGGCAGGGGGTCTCCTACGAGCAGTACTTC. Translating it yields CAGSNPGRQGVSYEQYF.

This clonotype occurred a few times. The V gene is TRBV14, the J gene TRBJ1-1; D call uncertain. Germline values: CDR1 SGHDN, CDR2 FVKESK. V gave up 3 bases and J gave up 0 bases, with 8 bases separating them. The CDR3 runs 14 residues. CDR3 amino acids: CASSQEGLNTEAFF. The CDR3, as DNA: TGTGCCAGCAGCCAGGAGGGTCTGAACACTGAAGCTTTCTTT.

This clonotype was detected ten times or more. This chain uses TRBV4-1 with TRBJ1-5; the match to TRBD1 covers 8 bases. Per germline, CDR1 MGHRA and CDR2 YSYEKL. V lost 3 bases to trimming and J lost 3 bases; unmatched junction nucleotides: 4. The CDR3 totals 15 residues. CDR3 DNA: TGCGCCAGCAGCCAGGACAGGGTGCCCAATCAGCCCCAGCATTTT. It yields the protein CASSQDRVPNQPQHF.

In this sample, this clonotype turned up many times. The CDR3 coding sequence is TGTGCCAGCACCCTAATGAATGAAGCTTTCTTT. Protein sequence: CASTLMNEAFF. The chain combines TRBV12-3 or TRBV12-4 with TRBJ1-1; D gene uncertain. The CDR3 consists of 11 residues. Trimming took off 7 bases at V and 7 bases at J, with 10 bases between the two ends.